Listed here are 26 T cell receptor beta chains from one sample, sequenced in a study of beta chain features in type 1 diabetes. Notes on the study in general: Moderate but significant shortening of TCRB CDR3s was recorded in all four CD4+ subsets from Type 1 diabetes patients.

Their antigens remain unidentified. As every portion of the isolated RNA was reverse transcribed, the sequencing read expressed TCRB transcripts. TCRdb's copy holds only in-frame clones and misses some; the assay was immunoSEQ multiplex PCR. The sample lists more than 120,000 clones, 10% to 15% occurring once. The specimen was central memory CD4+ T cells from blood. These receptors all stem from a man between 18 and 29 years old with type 1 diabetes.

The V call is TRBV30, the J call TRBJ2-2; tentative D call: TRBD1 (5 bases). V was pared by 3 bases and J by 2 bases, with 10 bases between. The germline gives CDR1 GTSNPN, CDR2 SVGIG (reference sequence). CDR3 length: 14 residues. The CDR3 DNA is TGTGCCTGGAGGGGGCTGGGTAACACCGGGGAGCTGTTTTTT. Translation: CAWRGLGNTGELFF.

The V and J genes are TRBV30 and TRBJ2-5; either TRBD1 or TRBD2 may fit D (5 bases each). Trimming shortened V by 4 bases and J by 2 bases, and 11 bases separated the two germline ends. The V gene's germline CDR1 is GTSNPN and CDR2 SVGIG (reference sequence). The CDR3 spans 13 residues. CDR3 nucleotides: TGTGCCTGGACGTCAGGGAGTCAAGAGACCCAGTACTTC. It yields the protein CAWTSGSQETQYF.

This chain connects TRBV9 to TRBJ1-2; D is possibly TRBD1 (5 bases). The CDR3 sequence is 18 residues long. Trimming left V 3 bases short and J 4 bases short, with 25 bases between. CDR1 is SGDLS and CDR2 is YYNGEE in the germline V gene. The CDR3 DNA reads as TGTGCCAGCAGCGCCTCCGGGACGAGGGGCCTCCTAGTCTATGGCTACACCTTC. It yields the protein CASSASGTRGLLVYGYTF.

This chain joins TRBV4-1 and TRBJ2-7; 7 bases agree with TRBD1. The trim removed 3 bases at V and 1 base at J, leaving 9 bases unmatched. CDR1 is MGHRA, CDR2 YSYEKL, per germline. This CDR3 has 16 residues. CDR3 in amino acids: CASSHPPGQRSYEQYF. The CDR3 coding sequence is TGCGCCAGCAGCCACCCCCCGGGACAGCGGTCCTACGAGCAGTACTTC.

The V call is TRBV19, the J call TRBJ2-1; unclear D gene. V lost 5 bases and J 7 bases, leaving 15 bases between the germline ends. Germline V gene sequence: CDR1 LNHDA, CDR2 SQIVND (reference sequence). The CDR3 covers 14 residues. CDR3 sequence: CASSPGGLGNEQFF. The CDR3 DNA follows: TGTGCCAGTAGTCCCGGTGGGCTTGGTAATGAGCAGTTCTTC.

V usage is TRBV30 and J usage is TRBJ1-2; 8 nucleotides line up with TRBD1. CDR1 GTSNPN and CDR2 SVGIG come from the germline V gene (reference sequence). Unmatched junction bases numbered 2, after V lost 1 base and J lost 4 bases. The CDR3 runs 13 residues. The CDR3 here is CAWSGTGIYGYTF. CDR3 in DNA: TGTGCCTGGAGTGGGACAGGGATCTATGGCTACACCTTC.

The genes are TRBV27 and TRBJ2-7, with 7 bases lining up with TRBD2. With 0 bases clipped from V and 4 bases from J, the junction kept 3 bases outside the gene matches. CDR3 size: 14 residues. Germline V gene data show CDR1 as MNHEY and CDR2 as SMNVEV (reference sequence). DNA of the CDR3: TGTGCCAGCAGTTTATCGCTCGGGGGGTACGAGCAGTACTTC. It yields the protein CASSLSLGGYEQYF.

The chain recombines TRBV5-6 with TRBJ2-3; a weak D match, TRBD2 (6 bases). Germline assignment: CDR1 SGHDT and CDR2 YYEEEE. The CDR3 is made up of 14 amino acids. V shed 4 bases and J shed 4 bases, with 13 bases lying between them. CDR3 nucleotide sequence: TGTGCCAGCAGCCCGGAGCGGGTCGCAGATACGCAGTATTTT. Protein sequence: CASSPERVADTQYF.

The V gene is TRBV2, the J gene TRBJ1-2; TRBD1 aligns across 7 bases. The V segment lost 5 bases and the J segment 8 bases; nucleotides outside the gene matches: 2. The CDR3 has 11 amino acids. Germline loops: CDR1 SNHLY, CDR2 FYNNEI. The CDR3 sequence: CASSRDRGYTF. CDR3 coding DNA: TGTGCCAGCAGTCGGGACAGAGGCTACACCTTC.

This clone was recorded a few times. The chain carries TRBV5-6 and TRBJ1-1; D unresolved. Germline V CDR1 and CDR2: SGHDT, YYEEEE. The CDR3 is made up of 15 amino acids. Trimming took 0 bases from V and 5 from J, leaving 14 bases between them. The CDR3 coding sequence is TGTGCCAGCAGCTTGGGGTGGGCCTCGGGGACTGAAGCTTTCTTT. Its translation is CASSLGWASGTEAFF.

This chain connects TRBV20-1 to TRBJ1-5; D is possibly TRBD1 (6 bases). Germline V lookup: CDR1 DFQATT, CDR2 SNEGSKA (reference sequence). This CDR3 spans 11 amino acids. CDR3 sequence (DNA): TGCAGCCTAGGGGGGGAACAGCCCCAGCATTTT. Residues: CSLGGEQPQHF.

The chain uses TRBV6-5 and TRBJ2-1; tentatively, D is TRBD2 (7 bases). The germline V and J ends were trimmed by 8 bases and 7 bases, with 21 bases remaining between them. The CDR3 covers 15 residues. CDR1 is MNHEY and CDR2 is SVGAGI in the germline V gene. DNA for the CDR3: TGTGCCAGCTCCCCTGACGGGGGGCTTATGAATGAGCAGTTCTTC. It yields the protein CASSPDGGLMNEQFF.

This clone was counted only a few times. The genes are TRBV4-1 and TRBJ2-3, with 7 bases lining up with TRBD1. CDR1 is MGHRA and CDR2 is YSYEKL in the germline V gene. The CDR3 contains 15 residues. V lost 4 bases to trimming and J lost 2 bases; unmatched junction nucleotides: 6. Here the CDR3 reads CASSPTGKNTDTQYF. CDR3 nucleotide sequence: TGCGCCAGCAGCCCGACAGGGAAAAACACAGATACGCAGTATTTT.

This clone has a handful of counts. This chain joins TRBV28 and TRBJ1-2, with no clear D. V lost 5 bases, J lost 4 bases, and 14 bases lay in between. Germline lookup yields CDR1 MDHEN and CDR2 SYDVKM. The CDR3 has 14 residues. In DNA form, the CDR3 reads TGTGCCAGCAGTCTTGGCCTGAACGTCTATGGCTACACCTTC. Its protein product is CASSLGLNVYGYTF.

The chain joins TRBV5-6 to TRBJ1-3; TRBD1 agrees at 7 bases. This CDR3 comprises 14 residues. CDR1 SGHDT and CDR2 YYEEEE come from the germline V gene. The V segment lost 3 bases and the J segment 0 bases; nucleotides outside the gene matches: 0. The chain's CDR3 is CASSWDSSGNTIYF. CDR3 sequence (DNA): TGTGCCAGCAGCTGGGACAGCTCTGGAAACACCATATATTTT.

This clone has more than one count but fewer than ten. The J gene is TRBJ1-1, the V gene TRBV5-1; maybe TRBD1 (5 bases). V was cut by 5 bases and J by 3 bases, with 17 bases left in between. The length of the CDR3 is 15 residues. The V gene's germline CDR1 is SGHRS and CDR2 YFSETQ. The CDR3 loop reads CASSLGRVLDTEAFF. CDR3 DNA: TGCGCCAGCAGTTTAGGCAGGGTTTTGGACACTGAAGCTTTCTTT.

This rearrangement joins TRBV6-6 to TRBJ1-6, with TRBD1 identical over 9 bases. This CDR3 is built from 14 residues. Germline CDR1 MNHNY, CDR2 SVGAGI (reference sequence). After removal of 6 bases from V and 10 bases from J, the junction contained 7 bases not matched to a gene. The CDR3: CASRRDREESPLHF. CDR3 DNA sequence: TGTGCCAGCAGGAGGGACAGGGAAGAATCACCCCTCCACTTT.

V is TRBV4-2 and J is TRBJ1-5; D remains unclear. Germline V CDR1 and CDR2: LGHNA, YNFKEQ. This CDR3 comprises 13 residues. Between the trimmed V and J ends, which lost 1 base and 5 bases, there was a span of 6 bases. The CDR3 bases are TGTGCCAGCAGCCAAGGGAACTATCAGCCCCAGCATTTT. This encodes CASSQGNYQPQHF.

This clone was seen a handful of times. This chain joins TRBV28 and TRBJ2-7, with D uncertain. Trimming cost V 7 bases and J 3 bases, with 13 bases left between them. The germline V gene has CDR1 MDHEN and CDR2 SYDVKM. CDR3 length: 13 residues. The CDR3 sequence is CASTSSSLYEQYF. Here the CDR3 DNA reads TGTGCCAGCACCTCCTCCAGTCTCTACGAGCAGTACTTC.

This clone has a handful of counts. The V call is TRBV19, the J call TRBJ2-3, with a tentative D call TRBD1 (6 bases). There are 15 residues in the CDR3. V lost 4 bases to trimming and J lost 6 bases, with 17 bases between them. Germline loops: CDR1 LNHDA, CDR2 SQIVND (reference sequence). The CDR3 DNA reads as TGTGCCAGTAGTAGGACAGATACTACGGTGGATACGCAGTATTTT. This sequence encodes CASSRTDTTVDTQYF. Looking up the rest from reference TRBV19 and TRBJ2-3 gives the full variable domain: DGGITQSPKYLFRKEGQNVTLSCEQNLNHDAMYWYRQDPGQGLRLIYYSQIVNDFQKGDIAEGYSVSREKKESFPLTVTSAQKNPTAFYLCASSRTDTTVDTQYFGPGTRLTVL.

This clone was seen only a few times. The chain carries TRBV6-1 and TRBJ1-2; D unresolved. The CDR3 totals 10 residues. Germline V gives CDR1 MNHNS, CDR2 SASEGT. The V end was cut by 3 bases, the J end by 13 bases, with 9 bases between. The CDR3 is CASSDETSTF. The CDR3 DNA sequence: TGTGCCAGCAGTGATGAGACATCCACCTTC.

The chain combines TRBV9 with TRBJ2-7, with 12 bases that match TRBD2. Trimming removed 4 bases from V and 4 bases from J; junction bases left unmatched: 9. This CDR3 contains 16 residues. Per the germline V gene, CDR1 is SGDLS and CDR2 is YYNGEE. As DNA, the CDR3 is TGTGCCAGCAGCCCCCTAGCGGGGGGGCTTACTTACGAGCAGTACTTC. Translating gives CASSPLAGGLTYEQYF. Full variable domain (missing parts from reference TRBV9 and TRBJ2-7): DSGVTQTPKHLITATGQRVTLRCSPRSGDLSVYWYQQSLDQGLQFLIQYYNGEERAKGNILERFSAQQFPDLHSELNLSSLELGDSALYFCASSPLAGGLTYEQYFGPGTRLTVT.

This clone was found a few times. Being one base from a much bigger clone, this may be a read error. The chain combines TRBV19 with TRBJ2-7; 8 nucleotides line up with TRBD1. Germline V gene data show CDR1 as LNHDA and CDR2 as SQIVND (reference sequence). V shed 6 bases and J 6 bases; nucleotides not matched to a gene: 10. This CDR3 contains 14 residues. The CDR3 region has the DNA TGTGCCAGTAGAACTGGACAGGGAAACGGCGAGCAGTACTTC. Protein product: CASRTGQGNGEQYF.

This clone occurred a few times. J is TRBJ2-7 and V is TRBV27; 8 positions agree with TRBD2. Looked up from germline, CDR1 is MNHEY and CDR2 is SMNVEV (reference sequence). V shed 2 bases and J 0 bases; nucleotides not matched to a gene: 12. This CDR3 is 18 amino acids long. The DNA for the CDR3 is TGTGCCAGCAGTTTAACTTTCGCGGGCGGGGGGCCCTCCTACGAGCAGTACTTC. It is translated as CASSLTFAGGGPSYEQYF.

The chain is built from TRBV10-3 and TRBJ2-3; D is possibly TRBD1 (5 bases). V lost 2 bases to trimming and J lost 6 bases, with 15 bases between them. There are 15 residues in the CDR3. In germline, CDR1 is ENHRY, CDR2 SYGVKD. Written as DNA, the CDR3 is TGTGCCATCAGTGAGAAACTTCAGGGATACGATACGCAGTATTTT. It is translated as CAISEKLQGYDTQYF.

Comments on this clone: Its ends do not fully match the called genes, so a read error is possible. The chain's CDR3 is CASSPAGQGAGETQYF. CDR3 DNA: TGTGCTAGCAGCCCCGCCGGGCAGGGGGCGGGCGAGACCCAGTACTTC. The chain employs TRBV7-7 and TRBJ2-5; the match to TRBD1 covers 8 bases. The CDR3 sequence is 16 residues long. Germline CDR1 reads SSHAT; CDR2 reads FNYEAQ (reference sequence).